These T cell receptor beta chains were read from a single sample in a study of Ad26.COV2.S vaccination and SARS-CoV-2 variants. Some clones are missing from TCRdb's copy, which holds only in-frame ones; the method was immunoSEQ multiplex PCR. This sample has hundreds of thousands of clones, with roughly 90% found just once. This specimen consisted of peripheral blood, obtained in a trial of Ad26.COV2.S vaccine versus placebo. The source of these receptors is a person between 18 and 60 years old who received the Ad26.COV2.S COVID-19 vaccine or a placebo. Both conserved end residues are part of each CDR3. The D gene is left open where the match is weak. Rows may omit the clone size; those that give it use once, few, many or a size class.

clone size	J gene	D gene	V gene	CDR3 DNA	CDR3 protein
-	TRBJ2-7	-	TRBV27	TGTGCCAGCAGTTTAAGGGCAGGGGCCTACGAGCAGTACTTC	CASSLRAGAYEQYF
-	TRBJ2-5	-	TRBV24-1	TGTGCCACCAGTGAGGGAGAGACCCAGTACTTC	CATSEGETQYF
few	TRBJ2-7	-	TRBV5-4	TGTGCCAGCAGCTTGGAAGCCCCCCCCTACGAGCAGTACTTC	CASSLEAPPYEQYF
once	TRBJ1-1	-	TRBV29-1	TGCAGCGTGGGTAAGCAGAACACTGAAGCTTTCTTT	CSVGKQNTEAFF
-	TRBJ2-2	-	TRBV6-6	TGTGCCAGCAGTTACTCGTTTAACGGGGAGCTGTTTTTT	CASSYSFNGELFF
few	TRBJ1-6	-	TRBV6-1	TGTGCCAGCAGTGAACAGGGTAGCCTCCATTCACCCCTCCACTTT	CASSEQGSLHSPLHF
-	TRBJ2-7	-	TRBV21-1	TGTGCCAGCAGCGCCATTGCCACCTACGAGCAGTACTTC	CASSAIATYEQYF
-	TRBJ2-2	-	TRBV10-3	TGTGCCATCCAGGCCTCCGCGACTCAGAACACCGGGGAGCTGTTTTTT	CAIQASATQNTGELFF
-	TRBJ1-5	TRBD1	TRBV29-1	TGCAGCGTTTCGACAGGGTTCTTAGGCAATCAGCCCCAGCATTTT	CSVSTGFLGNQPQHF
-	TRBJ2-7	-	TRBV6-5	TGTGCCAGCTCCCTCCCGGAGAGGACCTACGAGCAGTACTTC	CASSLPERTYEQYF
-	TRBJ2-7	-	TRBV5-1	TGCGCCAGCAGCTTGGGGACAGAATACGAGCAGTACTTC	CASSLGTEYEQYF
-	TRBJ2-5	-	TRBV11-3	TGTGCCAGCAGCTTAGGGCGGGAGACCCAGTACTTC	CASSLGRETQYF
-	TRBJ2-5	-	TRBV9	TGTGCCAGCAGCGAACTAGGCCGCCGGCCCCCGATCGAAGAGACCCAGTACTTC	CASSELGRRPPIEETQYF
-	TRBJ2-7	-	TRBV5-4	TGTGCCAGCAGCTTATTTGCAGGGAGAGGCTACGAGCAGTACTTC	CASSLFAGRGYEQYF
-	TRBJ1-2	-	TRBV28	TGTGCCAGCTCTCCAGCCGGTAACTATGGCTACACCTTC	CASSPAGNYGYTF
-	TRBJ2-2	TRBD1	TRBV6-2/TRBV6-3	TGTGCCAGCAGCCACCCAATGCCGGGACAGGGGGCCGGGGAGCTGTTTTTT	CASSHPMPGQGAGELFF
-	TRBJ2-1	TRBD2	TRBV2	TGTGCCAGCAGTAGATCCGGGACTAGCGGGACTTACAATGAGCAGTTCTTC	CASSRSGTSGTYNEQFF
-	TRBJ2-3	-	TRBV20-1	TGCAGTGCTAGTTGGGGGGGCACAGATACGCAGTATTTT	CSASWGGTDTQYF
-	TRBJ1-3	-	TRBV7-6	TGTGCCAGCAGCTTAGAGACAGTTACTAGCTCTGGAAACACCATATATTTT	CASSLETVTSSGNTIYF
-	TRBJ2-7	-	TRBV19	TGTGCCAGTAGTATAGTCAGTAGCGGCAACTACGAGCAGTACTTC	CASSIVSSGNYEQYF
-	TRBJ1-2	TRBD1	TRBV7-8	TGTGCCAGCAGCCTAGACAGGGGGTATGGCTACACCTTC	CASSLDRGYGYTF
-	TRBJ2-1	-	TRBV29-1	TGCAGCGTTGAATCGGCAGGGTCAAGCAATGAGCAGTTCTTC	CSVESAGSSNEQFF
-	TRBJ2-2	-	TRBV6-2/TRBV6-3	TGTGCCAGCAGTTTGGACCGTGGGTCCTGGGAGCTGTTTTTT	CASSLDRGSWELFF
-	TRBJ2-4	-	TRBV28	TGTGCCAGCAAGTCCCCGCAGGGGGCCAAAAACATTCAGTACTTC	CASKSPQGAKNIQYF
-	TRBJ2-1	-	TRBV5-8	TGTGCCAGCAGCTTGACAGGAGCCTTGACCTACAATGAGCAGTTCTTC	CASSLTGALTYNEQFF
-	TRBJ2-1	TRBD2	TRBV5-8	TGTGCCAGCAGCCCGATAGCGGGATTAGCCGATGAGCAGTTCTTC	CASSPIAGLADEQFF
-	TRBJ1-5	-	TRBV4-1	TGCGCCAGCAGCCAAGACCGGGGAGAATATCAGCCCCAGCATTTT	CASSQDRGEYQPQHF
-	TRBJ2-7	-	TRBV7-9	TGTGCCAGCAGCTTAGGGGAGGTAGATGAGTACTTC	CASSLGEVDEYF
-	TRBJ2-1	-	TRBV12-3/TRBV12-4	TGTGCCAGCAGTTTAGGTGTCTCCAATGAGCAGTTCTTC	CASSLGVSNEQFF
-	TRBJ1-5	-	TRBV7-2	TGTGCCAGCAGAGACAGGCCATATAGCAATCAGCCCCAGCATTTT	CASRDRPYSNQPQHF
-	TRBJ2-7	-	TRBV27	TGTGCCAGCAGTTTAGACGGGAGCTCCTACGAGCAGTACTTC	CASSLDGSSYEQYF
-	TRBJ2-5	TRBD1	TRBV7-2	TGTGCCAGCAGCTTAGTGGGTCTAGGGGGCGAGACCCAGTACTTC	CASSLVGLGGETQYF
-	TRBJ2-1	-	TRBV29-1	TGCAGCGTTGATGGTTGGAACAATGAGCAGTTCTTC	CSVDGWNNEQFF
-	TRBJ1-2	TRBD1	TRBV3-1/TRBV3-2	TGTGCCAGCACGGACAGGTCCTATGGCTACACCTTC	CASTDRSYGYTF
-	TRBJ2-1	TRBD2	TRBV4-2	TGTGCCAGCAGCCACCCTCTAGCGGGGGCCTACAATGAGCAGTTCTTC	CASSHPLAGAYNEQFF
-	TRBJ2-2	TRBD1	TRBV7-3	TGTGCCAGCAGCCTACAGGGGACCGGGGAGCTGTTTTTT	CASSLQGTGELFF
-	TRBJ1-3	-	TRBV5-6	TGTGCCAGCAGCTTGGGAAAGGGGTATGGAAACACCATATATTTT	CASSLGKGYGNTIYF
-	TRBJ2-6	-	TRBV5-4	TGTGCCAGCAGCTTGCCAGCATCCTCTGGGGCCAACGTCCTGACTTTC	CASSLPASSGANVLTF
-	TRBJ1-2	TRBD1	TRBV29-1	TGCAGCGTCCAAGGACGTGGGACAGGAGAAGCCTATGGCTACACCTTC	CSVQGRGTGEAYGYTF
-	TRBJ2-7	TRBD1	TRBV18	TGTGCCAGCTCACCGGAGACAGGGTCCGACGAGCAGTACTTC	CASSPETGSDEQYF
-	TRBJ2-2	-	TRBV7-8	TGTGCCAGCAGCCCCGAGAGCTCAGAGAACACCGGGGAGCTGTTTTTT	CASSPESSENTGELFF
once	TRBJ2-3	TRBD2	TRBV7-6	TGTGCCAGCAGCTTAGGTGCTCTAGCGGCAGATACGCAGTATTTT	CASSLGALAADTQYF
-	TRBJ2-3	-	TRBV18	TGTGCCAGCTCACCGAGGGGCACAGATACGCAGTATTTT	CASSPRGTDTQYF
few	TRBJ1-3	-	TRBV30	TGTGCCTGGAGTGTGGAGGGAAACACCATATATTTT	CAWSVEGNTIYF
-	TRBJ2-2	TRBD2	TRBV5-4	TGTGCCAGCAGCTTTGGTAGCGGGAGGACCGGGGAGCTGTTTTTT	CASSFGSGRTGELFF
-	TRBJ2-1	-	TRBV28	TGTGCCAGCAGCCCCAGGGATGAGCAGTTCTTC	CASSPRDEQFF
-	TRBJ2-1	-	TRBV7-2	TGTGCCAGCAGCTTGGGCGTACCCAATGAGCAGTTCTTC	CASSLGVPNEQFF
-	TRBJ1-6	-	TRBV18	TGTGCCAGCTCACCAAACAGGGTTGAAAATAATTCACCCCTCCACTTT	CASSPNRVENNSPLHF
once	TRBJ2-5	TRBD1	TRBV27	TGTGCCAGCAGTGGGACAGCCCAAGAGACCCAGTACTTC	CASSGTAQETQYF
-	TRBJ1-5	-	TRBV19	TGTGCCAGTAGTGAAGTCGGATTGAGCAATCAGCCCCAGCATTTT	CASSEVGLSNQPQHF
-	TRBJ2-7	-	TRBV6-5	TGTGCCAGCGGCGAAAATACACCGGGACGGCGGCAGTACTTC	CASGENTPGRRQYF
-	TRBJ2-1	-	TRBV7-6	TGTGCCAGCAGCCTAAGCGTACCCCCTATGAATGAGCAGTTCTTC	CASSLSVPPMNEQFF
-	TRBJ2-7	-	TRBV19	TGTGCCAGTAGGTACCGAGTTAGTCACTACGAGCAGTACTTC	CASRYRVSHYEQYF
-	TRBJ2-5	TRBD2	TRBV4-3	TGCGCCAGCAGCCGGTCCCTTTTAGCGGGAGAGACCCAGTACTTC	CASSRSLLAGETQYF
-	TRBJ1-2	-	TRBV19	TGTGCCAGTAGTTGGGGACGGATAGACTATGGCTACACCTTC	CASSWGRIDYGYTF